Listed below are T cell receptor beta chains from one sample, sequenced in a study of blood T cell repertoires in COVID-19. Sequencing was performed with immunoSEQ multiplex PCR; in TCRdb, only in-frame clones are kept and a portion is missing. Of 350,000 to 500,000 clones listed, around nine tenths are singletons. Sequencing used PBMCs or T cells enriched from blood (not recorded which). The receptors shown here come from a woman aged 18-30 years who had been exposed to COVID-19. Each CDR3 is given with its conserved first and last residue. D genes are given only for firm matches. Rows may omit the clone size; those that give it use once, few, many or a size class.

TRBJ1-2 | TRBD1 | - | TRBV7-3 | CASSPSPGTGGSGYTF | TGTGCCAGCAGCCCTTCACCCGGGACAGGGGGTTCTGGCTACACCTTC
TRBJ2-3 | - | - | TRBV10-3 | CAISAKTGYFDTQYF | TGTGCCATCAGTGCGAAAACAGGGTACTTCGATACGCAGTATTTT
TRBJ2-4 | TRBD1 | - | TRBV11-2 | CASSLGLVTGIAKNIQYF | TGTGCCAGCAGCTTAGGGCTCGTGACAGGGATAGCCAAAAACATTCAGTACTTC
TRBJ2-3 | TRBD2 | - | TRBV11-2 | CASSPGLAGGRVDTQYF | TGTGCCAGCAGCCCGGGACTAGCGGGAGGTCGGGTAGATACGCAGTATTTT
TRBJ2-5 | - | - | TRBV10-3 | CAISGSRQETQYF | TGTGCCATCAGCGGGAGTCGCCAAGAGACCCAGTACTTC
TRBJ2-4 | TRBD2 | - | TRBV5-1 | CASHEPMVAGVAKNIQYF | TGCGCCAGCCACGAGCCTATGGTAGCGGGAGTAGCCAAAAACATTCAGTACTTC
TRBJ1-2 | - | - | TRBV7-2 | CASSLGGARGYGYTF | TGTGCCAGCAGCCTCGGGGGGGCGCGGGGGTATGGCTACACCTTC
TRBJ1-2 | - | - | TRBV30 | CAWKPPGIKYGYTF | TGTGCCTGGAAGCCGCCAGGGATAAAATATGGCTACACCTTC
TRBJ1-2 | TRBD1 | - | TRBV20-1 | CSASSDRENYGYTF | TGCAGTGCTAGTTCGGACAGGGAGAACTATGGCTACACCTTC
TRBJ2-7 | TRBD1 | - | TRBV14 | CASSQSVDRAYEQYF | TGTGCCAGCAGCCAGAGCGTAGACAGGGCCTACGAGCAGTACTTC
TRBJ1-2 | TRBD1 | - | TRBV18 | CASSTSTGGGYGYTF | TGTGCCAGCTCAACCTCGACAGGGGGCGGCTATGGCTACACCTTC
TRBJ2-7 | TRBD2 | - | TRBV7-2 | CASSPPSSGGLPRGEQYF | TGTGCCAGCAGCCCACCTTCTAGCGGGGGGCTCCCGAGGGGGGAGCAGTACTTC
TRBJ1-1 | TRBD1 | - | TRBV2 | CASSVLGTGLGPEAFF | TGTGCCAGCAGTGTTTTAGGGACAGGCCTCGGACCTGAAGCTTTCTTT
TRBJ2-3 | TRBD2 | - | TRBV28 | CASTDPGLAGGDLPPDTQYF | TGTGCCAGCACCGATCCGGGACTAGCGGGGGGGGATCTCCCCCCAGATACGCAGTATTTT
TRBJ2-2 | - | - | TRBV15 | CATSRGTRSVGELFF | TGTGCCACCAGCAGAGGGACACGTTCGGTCGGGGAGCTGTTTTTT
TRBJ2-1 | - | few | TRBV11-3 | CASSPGRIASYNEQFF | TGTGCCAGCAGCCCTGGGAGGATAGCCTCCTACAATGAGCAGTTCTTC
TRBJ2-6 | - | - | TRBV19 | CASSGAGRSLTF | TGTGCCAGTAGTGGGGCAGGGAGGAGCCTGACTTTC
TRBJ1-4 | - | - | TRBV7-2 | CASSFRVGTNEKLFF | TGTGCCAGCAGCTTCAGGGTGGGGACTAATGAAAAACTGTTTTTT
TRBJ2-1 | TRBD2 | - | TRBV5-5 | CASSLDPSGRGEQFF | TGTGCCAGCAGCCTTGACCCTAGCGGGAGGGGTGAGCAGTTCTTC
TRBJ1-1 | TRBD1 | - | TRBV13 | CASSLGQGGGAFF | TGTGCCAGCAGCTTAGGACAGGGGGGGGGAGCTTTCTTT
TRBJ2-7 | - | - | TRBV28 | CVPRTALRFEQYF | TGTGTACCTAGGACAGCCCTCCGTTTCGAGCAGTACTTC
TRBJ2-5 | - | - | TRBV20-1 | CSARGDFLQETQYF | TGCAGTGCTCGTGGGGACTTTCTCCAAGAGACCCAGTACTTC
TRBJ2-2 | TRBD1 | - | TRBV4-2 | CASQGTGDTGELFF | TGTGCCAGTCAGGGGACAGGGGACACCGGGGAGCTGTTTTTT
TRBJ2-2 | TRBD1 | - | TRBV7-6 | CASSLAGQGNTGELFF | TGTGCCAGCAGCTTAGCCGGACAGGGGAACACCGGGGAGCTGTTTTTT
TRBJ1-3 | TRBD1 | - | TRBV18 | CASSPGTVSGNTIYF | TGTGCCAGCTCACCGGGGACAGTCTCTGGAAACACCATATATTTT
TRBJ2-7 | - | - | TRBV3-1/TRBV3-2 | CASSQESGPHYEQYF | TGTGCCAGCAGCCAAGAATCGGGTCCCCACTACGAGCAGTACTTC
TRBJ2-3 | - | - | TRBV18 | CASSPPARSPDTQYF | TGTGCCAGCTCACCACCGGCGCGGAGTCCGGATACGCAGTATTTT
TRBJ1-3 | TRBD1 | - | TRBV6-1 | CASSARGQSVLFSGNTIYF | TGTGCCAGCAGTGCCAGGGGACAGTCTGTGCTTTTCTCTGGAAACACCATATATTTT
TRBJ1-1 | - | - | TRBV2 | CASRDIENTEAFF | TGTGCCAGCCGGGACATCGAGAACACTGAAGCTTTCTTT
TRBJ2-6 | - | - | TRBV25-1 | CASIRSGANVLTF | TGTGCCAGCATTCGCTCTGGGGCCAACGTCCTGACTTTC
TRBJ2-5 | - | - | TRBV5-1 | CASSVTSFQETQYF | TGCGCCAGCAGCGTAACTAGCTTCCAAGAGACCCAGTACTTC
TRBJ2-7 | TRBD1 | few | TRBV25-1 | CASREKQGALSYEQYF | TGTGCCAGCAGAGAGAAACAGGGGGCGCTTTCCTACGAGCAGTACTTC
TRBJ2-7 | - | - | TRBV28 | CASSQRGDYEQYF | TGTGCCAGCAGCCAGAGAGGCGACTACGAGCAGTACTTC
TRBJ2-7 | TRBD2 | - | TRBV6-5 | CASSTGRPAEQYF | TGTGCCAGCAGTACCGGGAGGCCCGCCGAGCAGTACTTC
TRBJ2-7 | TRBD1 | - | TRBV5-1 | CASSLGTGSSDEQYF | TGCGCCAGCAGCTTGGGGACAGGGTCATCGGACGAGCAGTACTTC
TRBJ1-5 | - | - | TRBV24-1 | CATSEASQGNQPQHF | TGTGCCACCAGTGAGGCTAGCCAGGGCAATCAGCCCCAGCATTTT
TRBJ1-3 | - | - | TRBV9 | CASSVEGTRSGNTIYF | TGTGCCAGCAGCGTAGAGGGGACTCGCTCTGGAAACACCATATATTTT